This T cell receptor (beta chain) originates from a study of T cells in Graves' hyperthyroidism and ophthalmopathy. The study's findings and limits: The majority of expanded thyroid clonotypes above 0.001 also appeared in blood.

Amplification targeted TCR beta CDR3 regions from RNA transcripts. The TCR CDR3 was amplified in a first-round RT-PCR using the HTBI primer set. TCRdb reanalysed the multiplex PCR reads using MiXCR and keeps one entry per CDR3 protein. The data show under 30,000 distinct CDR3 sequences, about 53% seen once. CDR1 and CDR2 from the germline V gene are SGHRS and YFSETQ. Losses at the gene ends were 1 base for V and 5 bases for J; bases not matched to a gene: 5. CDR3 length: 14 residues. Criteria for exclusion of patients were uncontrolled infection, other autoimmune disease, pregnancy or lactation. Using around 10 ml of fresh peripheral blood, PBMCs were prepared. By share, this clonotype counts as medium-sized (0.01 to 0.1%). Its antigen remains unidentified.

The rearrangement links TRBV5-1 to TRBJ2-7, with TRBD2 matching over 8 bases. The receptor's source is a woman aged 35 to 49 with Graves' hyperthyroidism that later progressed to Graves' ophthalmopathy. Input material: blood. The CDR3 coding sequence is TGCGCCAGCAGCTTGTTAGCGGGAATCGACGAGCAGTACTTC. This sequence encodes CASSLLAGIDEQYF.